These 2 T cell receptor beta chains were sequenced from one sample in a study of blood T cells in healthy people across ages. A sample-barcoded 5' primer and a J-beta primer mix were used in a second PCR of about 7 to 12 cycles. Each CDR3 protein is one row after TCRdb ran MiXCR on the 5' RACE reads. The sample has about 780,000 distinct CDR3 sequences, roughly 25% seen once. The data also belong to a second study, concerning T cells of mothers and their children.

The sample consisted of blood. Receptors originate from a boy younger than 18 in good health.

V is TRBV30 and J is TRBJ2-3; D is possibly TRBD2 (6 bases). CDR3 size: 12 residues. CDR1 and CDR2 from the germline V gene are GTSNPN and SVGIG (reference sequence). V was clipped by 1 base and J by 5 bases, with 7 bases between them. CDR3 bases: TGTGCCTGGAGTGGGGGAGGAGATACGCAGTATTTT. This translates into CAWSGGGDTQYF.

V is TRBV21-1 and J is TRBJ2-4; TRBD1, the D gene given by the table, was not confirmed from the DNA. TRBV21-1 is annotated as a pseudogene. The CDR3 has 16 residues. CDR3 amino acids: CASSKNFGGPKNIQYF. For the CDR3, the DNA is TGTGCCAGCAGCAAGAATTTCGGGGGACCCAAAAACATTCAGTACTTC.